The table lists the clone carrying this TCR beta chain with a few counts. No antigen is known for it. The data are from a study of beta chain features in type 1 diabetes. Study results and caveats: Insertions were fewer and deletions more numerous at VDJ junctions in type 1 diabetes patients.

Per germline, CDR1 LNHDA and CDR2 SQIVND (reference sequence). The CDR3 length is 15 residues. Unmatched junction bases numbered 4, after V lost 0 bases and J lost 3 bases. Sorting of CD4+ naive, central memory, regulatory and stem cell-like memory cells was performed via CD45RO/CCR7/CD25/CD127/CD95/CD27. Every isolated RNA sample was fully reverse transcribed, so sequencing captured expressed TCRB transcripts. This table comes from immunoSEQ multiplex PCR, and its TCRdb copy is limited to in-frame clones, with some not included. The table lists fewer than 550,000 clones, approximately 10% of them singletons.

This chain joins TRBV19 and TRBJ2-7; 8 nucleotides align to TRBD2. The TCR originated in a woman younger than 35 in good health. Sequenced material: naive CD4+ T cells from blood. CDR3 sequence (DNA): TGTGCCAGTAGTATAGATGGACGGGAGGGCTACGAGCAGTACTTC. Protein product: CASSIDGREGYEQYF.